Listed below are T cell receptor beta chains from one sample, sequenced in a study of tumor-infiltrating lymphocytes in localized non-small cell lung cancer. The assay was immunoSEQ multiplex PCR, and TCRdb's table has in-frame clones only and misses some. The profile covers 10,000 to 15,000 clones, with roughly 64% appearing a single time and 7% taken by the ten largest. The sequencing input was lung tumor tissue. These receptors all come from a human donor with non-small cell lung cancer. Both conserved end residues are part of each CDR3. Fields, in order: clone size, V gene, D gene, J gene, CDR3 protein, CDR3 DNA. A D gene is named only where the DNA matches it firmly. Clone size is not always given. Where it is, it says once, few, many or a class for expanded clones.

clone_size: large; v_call: TRBV7-9; d_call: TRBD2; j_call: TRBJ2-5; cdr3_aa: CASSSLPGTSGSIVQTQYF; cdr3_nt: TGTGCCAGCAGCTCGCTCCCCGGGACTAGCGGGAGTATTGTGCAGACCCAGTACTTC
clone_size: -; v_call: TRBV14; d_call: TRBD1; j_call: TRBJ2-7; cdr3_aa: CASSRDRGSTYEQYF; cdr3_nt: TGTGCCAGCAGCCGGGACAGGGGTTCTACCTACGAGCAGTACTTC
clone_size: -; v_call: TRBV5-1; d_call: -; j_call: TRBJ2-2; cdr3_aa: CASSLFLGTGELFF; cdr3_nt: TGCGCCAGCAGCTTGTTTCTAGGAACCGGGGAGCTGTTTTTT
clone_size: -; v_call: TRBV6-5; d_call: -; j_call: TRBJ2-7; cdr3_aa: CASSYLTGTYEQYF; cdr3_nt: TGTGCCAGCAGTTACTTGACGGGTACCTACGAGCAGTACTTC
clone_size: -; v_call: TRBV6-4; d_call: -; j_call: TRBJ2-1; cdr3_aa: CASTRGHHEQFF; cdr3_nt: TGTGCCAGCACCAGGGGCCACCATGAGCAGTTCTTC
clone_size: few; v_call: TRBV30; d_call: TRBD2; j_call: TRBJ2-5; cdr3_aa: CAWSGGLGETQYF; cdr3_nt: TGTGCCTGGAGTGGAGGACTAGGAGAGACCCAGTACTTC
clone_size: few; v_call: TRBV6-1; d_call: -; j_call: TRBJ1-5; cdr3_aa: CASSEEGDQRQPQHF; cdr3_nt: TGTGCCAGCAGTGAAGAGGGGGATCAAAGGCAGCCCCAGCATTTT
clone_size: -; v_call: TRBV6-5; d_call: TRBD1; j_call: TRBJ1-6; cdr3_aa: CASSYSGTDYSPLHF; cdr3_nt: TGTGCCAGCAGTTACTCGGGGACAGATTATTCACCCCTCCACTTT
clone_size: -; v_call: TRBV5-1; d_call: -; j_call: TRBJ1-3; cdr3_aa: CASSSGGGNTIYF; cdr3_nt: TGCGCCAGCAGCTCGGGGGGTGGAAACACCATATATTTT
clone_size: -; v_call: TRBV5-4; d_call: -; j_call: TRBJ2-3; cdr3_aa: CASSFRADTQYF; cdr3_nt: TGTGCCAGCAGCTTCAGGGCGGATACGCAGTATTTT
clone_size: medium-sized; v_call: TRBV7-6; d_call: -; j_call: TRBJ2-7; cdr3_aa: CASSLTSWASEQYF; cdr3_nt: TGTGCCAGCAGCTTAACTAGTTGGGCCTCCGAGCAGTACTTC
clone_size: -; v_call: TRBV29-1; d_call: TRBD2; j_call: TRBJ2-3; cdr3_aa: CSVEDPTSGNTDTQYF; cdr3_nt: TGCAGCGTTGAAGATCCCACTAGCGGGAACACAGATACGCAGTATTTT
clone_size: -; v_call: TRBV5-1; d_call: -; j_call: TRBJ2-3; cdr3_aa: CASSLASAHTDTQYF; cdr3_nt: TGCGCCAGCAGCTTGGCCTCGGCCCACACAGATACGCAGTATTTT
clone_size: few; v_call: TRBV5-1; d_call: TRBD1; j_call: TRBJ2-2; cdr3_aa: CASSWGTVAELFF; cdr3_nt: TGCGCCAGCAGCTGGGGGACAGTGGCGGAGCTGTTTTTT
clone_size: few; v_call: TRBV27; d_call: -; j_call: TRBJ2-1; cdr3_aa: CASRIRHGEQFF; cdr3_nt: TGTGCCAGCAGAATTAGGCATGGTGAGCAGTTCTTC
clone_size: -; v_call: TRBV7-9; d_call: -; j_call: TRBJ2-7; cdr3_aa: CASSNSYEQYF; cdr3_nt: TGTGCCAGCAGCAATTCCTACGAGCAGTACTTC
clone_size: few; v_call: TRBV19; d_call: -; j_call: TRBJ2-4; cdr3_aa: CASSRDLAKNIQYF; cdr3_nt: TGTGCCAGTAGTCGGGACTTAGCCAAAAACATTCAGTACTTC
clone_size: -; v_call: TRBV6-6; d_call: -; j_call: TRBJ1-2; cdr3_aa: CASSYQYGYTF; cdr3_nt: TGTGCCAGCAGTTACCAGTATGGCTACACCTTC
clone_size: medium-sized; v_call: TRBV6-1; d_call: -; j_call: TRBJ2-5; cdr3_aa: CASTPRQETQYF; cdr3_nt: TGTGCCAGCACGCCCCGTCAAGAGACCCAGTACTTC
clone_size: few; v_call: TRBV18; d_call: -; j_call: TRBJ2-5; cdr3_aa: CASSPEGQETQYF; cdr3_nt: TGTGCCAGCTCACCAGAGGGGCAAGAGACCCAGTACTTC
clone_size: -; v_call: TRBV18; d_call: -; j_call: TRBJ1-5; cdr3_aa: CASSPQGRGNQPQHF; cdr3_nt: TGTGCCAGCTCACCACAAGGGCGCGGGAATCAGCCCCAGCATTTT
clone_size: few; v_call: TRBV15; d_call: -; j_call: TRBJ2-3; cdr3_aa: CATSRDPVSADTQYF; cdr3_nt: TGTGCCACCAGCAGAGATCCTGTCAGCGCAGATACGCAGTATTTT
clone_size: -; v_call: TRBV30; d_call: TRBD2; j_call: TRBJ2-7; cdr3_aa: CAWSFWSGSSYEQYF; cdr3_nt: TGTGCCTGGAGTTTCTGGAGCGGGAGCTCCTACGAGCAGTACTTC
clone_size: once; v_call: TRBV5-1; d_call: TRBD2; j_call: TRBJ2-2; cdr3_aa: CASTSGGRMNTGELFF; cdr3_nt: TGCGCCAGCACCTCAGGCGGGAGGATGAACACCGGGGAGCTGTTTTTT
clone_size: -; v_call: TRBV6-6; d_call: TRBD1; j_call: TRBJ1-5; cdr3_aa: CASRAGGSNQPQHF; cdr3_nt: TGTGCCAGCAGAGCAGGGGGTAGCAATCAGCCCCAGCATTTT
clone_size: -; v_call: TRBV2; d_call: -; j_call: TRBJ1-1; cdr3_aa: CASSEGAGRAFF; cdr3_nt: TGTGCCAGCAGTGAGGGGGCAGGGAGAGCTTTCTTT
clone_size: -; v_call: TRBV7-9; d_call: -; j_call: TRBJ1-1; cdr3_aa: CASSPLTGMNTEAFF; cdr3_nt: TGTGCCAGCAGCCCCCTCACAGGGATGAACACTGAAGCTTTCTTT
clone_size: few; v_call: TRBV10-3; d_call: -; j_call: TRBJ1-1; cdr3_aa: CAISEVDGMNTEAFF; cdr3_nt: TGTGCCATCAGTGAGGTTGACGGAATGAACACTGAAGCTTTCTTT
clone_size: -; v_call: TRBV5-4; d_call: -; j_call: TRBJ2-3; cdr3_aa: CASSLGDTDTQYF; cdr3_nt: TGTGCCAGCAGCTTGGGTGACACAGATACGCAGTATTTT
clone_size: -; v_call: TRBV7-9; d_call: -; j_call: TRBJ2-5; cdr3_aa: CASSLVGLAQYF; cdr3_nt: TGTGCCAGCAGCTTAGTAGGGTTGGCCCAGTACTTC
clone_size: -; v_call: TRBV7-2; d_call: TRBD1; j_call: TRBJ2-7; cdr3_aa: CASSPDRGVYEQYF; cdr3_nt: TGTGCCAGCAGCCCGGACAGGGGAGTCTACGAGCAGTACTTC
clone_size: -; v_call: TRBV7-2; d_call: -; j_call: TRBJ1-2; cdr3_aa: CASSFRVDYGYTF; cdr3_nt: TGTGCCAGCAGCTTCAGGGTAGACTATGGCTACACCTTC
clone_size: -; v_call: TRBV18; d_call: -; j_call: TRBJ2-1; cdr3_aa: CASSPPQGSTYNEQFF; cdr3_nt: TGTGCCAGCTCACCACCGCAGGGATCGACCTACAATGAGCAGTTCTTC
clone_size: -; v_call: TRBV29-1; d_call: TRBD2; j_call: TRBJ2-1; cdr3_aa: CSSLTSGYNEQFF; cdr3_nt: TGCAGTTCTCTGACTAGCGGATACAATGAGCAGTTCTTC
clone_size: -; v_call: TRBV27; d_call: TRBD2; j_call: TRBJ2-7; cdr3_aa: CASSSTILTSGRGEQYF; cdr3_nt: TGTGCCAGCAGTTCGACCATTCTAACTAGCGGGAGGGGGGAGCAGTACTTC
clone_size: -; v_call: TRBV5-4; d_call: -; j_call: TRBJ1-3; cdr3_aa: CASSLDSLSGNTIYF; cdr3_nt: TGTGCCAGCAGCTTGGACAGCCTCTCTGGAAACACCATATATTTT
clone_size: -; v_call: TRBV18; d_call: -; j_call: TRBJ2-2; cdr3_aa: CASSPGTGELFF; cdr3_nt: TGTGCCAGCTCACCCGGCACAGGGGAGCTGTTTTTT
clone_size: medium-sized; v_call: TRBV4-2; d_call: -; j_call: TRBJ1-5; cdr3_aa: CASSQDDGVNQPQHF; cdr3_nt: TGTGCCAGCAGCCAAGATGACGGGGTGAATCAGCCCCAGCATTTT
clone_size: -; v_call: TRBV5-1; d_call: -; j_call: TRBJ2-3; cdr3_aa: CASSSGANSADTQYF; cdr3_nt: TGCGCCAGCAGTTCCGGGGCTAACTCAGCAGATACGCAGTATTTT
clone_size: -; v_call: TRBV6-5; d_call: -; j_call: TRBJ1-1; cdr3_aa: CASTLGGNTEAFF; cdr3_nt: TGTGCCAGCACCCTAGGGGGGAACACTGAAGCTTTCTTT
clone_size: -; v_call: TRBV7-9; d_call: -; j_call: TRBJ1-6; cdr3_aa: CASSLAGWRDSPLHF; cdr3_nt: TGTGCCAGCAGCTTAGCCGGTTGGAGGGATTCACCCCTCCACTTT
clone_size: -; v_call: TRBV2; d_call: -; j_call: TRBJ2-7; cdr3_aa: CASSETVRTYF; cdr3_nt: TGTGCCAGCAGTGAAACAGTCAGGACTTACTTC
clone_size: -; v_call: TRBV5-1; d_call: -; j_call: TRBJ2-1; cdr3_aa: CASSWQGYVDEQFF; cdr3_nt: TGCGCCAGCAGCTGGCAGGGTTACGTCGATGAGCAGTTCTTC
clone_size: once; v_call: TRBV5-1; d_call: -; j_call: TRBJ2-2; cdr3_aa: CASSPGTATGELFF; cdr3_nt: TGCGCCAGCAGCCCGGGGACTGCCACCGGGGAGCTGTTTTTT
clone_size: -; v_call: TRBV5-1; d_call: TRBD1; j_call: TRBJ2-7; cdr3_aa: CASSLEQGAAEQYF; cdr3_nt: TGCGCCAGCAGCTTGGAACAGGGGGCTGCCGAGCAGTACTTC
clone_size: -; v_call: TRBV29-1; d_call: -; j_call: TRBJ2-5; cdr3_aa: CSVEVAGLGSQYF; cdr3_nt: TGCAGCGTTGAAGTGGCGGGCCTCGGGTCCCAGTACTTC
clone_size: -; v_call: TRBV5-1; d_call: TRBD1; j_call: TRBJ2-7; cdr3_aa: CASSWVGGGQGAKQYF; cdr3_nt: TGCGCCAGCAGCTGGGTGGGCGGGGGACAGGGGGCCAAGCAGTACTTC
clone_size: -; v_call: TRBV27; d_call: -; j_call: TRBJ1-2; cdr3_aa: CASSPNGFYGYTF; cdr3_nt: TGTGCCAGCAGCCCAAACGGGTTCTATGGCTACACCTTC
clone_size: few; v_call: TRBV2; d_call: TRBD1; j_call: TRBJ1-4; cdr3_aa: CASRETGGLEKLFF; cdr3_nt: TGTGCCAGCAGAGAGACAGGGGGCCTTGAAAAACTGTTTTTT